The clone carrying this T cell receptor beta chain was observed a handful of times. The antigen remains unidentified. The record originates from a study of human T cells and chemical hapten exposure. Study findings and constraints: Relative to controls, expanded TCRs formed significantly more large CDR3 similarity clusters. Alopecia affecting every donor means their immune response may not match healthy people's.

This CDR3 has 11 amino acids. Germline V gene sequence: CDR1 MNHEY, CDR2 SVGEGT. Trimming pared 5 bases from V and 7 bases from J, leaving 6 bases between. The library tagged individual cDNA molecules with unique molecular identifiers. TCRdb reprocessed the RACE reads via MiXCR and lists one record per CDR3 protein. The repertoire includes more than 300,000 distinct CDR3 sequences, approximately 5.1% of them detected once, and around 2.6% sits in the top ten. As to time point: pre-sensitization, week 0. The treatment was: therapeutic diphenylcyclopropenone sensitization with weekly scalp DPC. This specimen consisted of whole blood, obtained in connection with sensitization to the hapten diphenylcyclopropenone (DPC). The genes are TRBV6-2 or TRBV6-3 and TRBJ2-4; no firm D call. This clonotype was obtained from a woman aged 45-59 years with alopecia areata. Some clones in this sample may be carry-over from other donors' samples. The CDR3 loop reads CASSHSNIQYF. The CDR3 bases are TGTGCCAGCAGTCATTCCAACATTCAGTACTTC.